One sample yielded the 10 T cell receptor beta chains listed below, sequenced in a study of blood T cell repertoires in COVID-19. Generated by immunoSEQ multiplex PCR, the TCRdb table keeps only in-frame clones and is missing some. The table includes 200,000 to 250,000 clones, 80% to 90% detected once. The specimen sequenced was peripheral blood. The receptors derive from a man aged 45-60 years with acute or convalescent COVID-19.

The genes are TRBV10-3 and TRBJ1-3; D is unresolved. Looked up from germline, CDR1 is ENHRY and CDR2 is SYGVKD. The V end lost 5 bases, the J end lost 0 bases, and 8 bases lay between the germline ends. The CDR3 sequence is 14 residues long. Here the CDR3 reads CAISPDISGNTIYF. DNA for the CDR3: TGTGCCATCAGTCCCGACATCTCTGGAAACACCATATATTTT.

The chain carries TRBV6-2 or TRBV6-3 and TRBJ2-7; weak D call: TRBD2 (6 bases). Germline CDR1 is MNHEY and CDR2 is SVGEGT. V shed 4 bases and J shed 9 bases, with 19 bases lying between them. This CDR3 is built from 14 residues. In DNA form, the CDR3 reads TGTGCCAGCAGTTTAGGTACCGGGCAGGGAGGGCAGTACTTC. It is translated as CASSLGTGQGGQYF.

This rearrangement joins TRBV10-3 to TRBJ2-2; a possible D gene is TRBD2 (6 bases). Germline V lookup: CDR1 ENHRY, CDR2 SYGVKD. The CDR3 contains 16 residues. The V gene lost 2 bases and the J gene lost 0 bases, with 10 bases spanning the gap. DNA for the CDR3: TGTGCCATCAGTGAGGGGGGGACTGCGAACACCGGGGAGCTGTTTTTT. It specifies CAISEGGTANTGELFF.

V gene TRBV5-1 combines with J gene TRBJ2-3; D is undetermined. V lost 2 bases, J lost 0 bases, and 4 bases lay in between. The CDR3 consists of 13 residues. In germline, CDR1 is SGHRS, CDR2 YFSETQ. The CDR3 nucleotides are TGCGCCAGCAGCTTCGGGAGCACAGATACGCAGTATTTT. Its translation is CASSFGSTDTQYF.

The rearrangement links TRBV9 to TRBJ2-1; 9 bases fit TRBD2. The CDR3 runs to 15 residues. Trimming took 2 bases from V and 2 from J; bases not matched to a gene: 2. CDR1 and CDR2 (germline): SGDLS, YYNGEE. In DNA form, the CDR3 reads TGTGCCAGCAGCGTGGGCGGGAGGGCCTACAATGAGCAGTTCTTC. Translating it yields CASSVGGRAYNEQFF.

V gene TRBV19 combines with J gene TRBJ1-2, with unresolved D. Germline V gives CDR1 LNHDA, CDR2 SQIVND (reference sequence). V was pared by 5 bases and J by 5 bases, with 9 bases between. The CDR3 extends over 12 amino acids. CDR3 nucleotide sequence: TGTGCCAGTAGTCCGGGAGCTTATGGCTACACCTTC. It codes for CASSPGAYGYTF. The variable domain in full, with the rest retrieved from reference TRBV19 and TRBJ1-2, is DGGITQSPKYLFRKEGQNVTLSCEQNLNHDAMYWYRQDPGQGLRLIYYSQIVNDFQKGDIAEGYSVSREKKESFPLTVTSAQKNPTAFYLCASSPGAYGYTFGSGTRLTVV.

V and J are TRBV28 and TRBJ2-7; D uncertain. Germline V CDR1 and CDR2: MDHEN, SYDVKM. The V end was cut by 2 bases, the J end by 7 bases, with 9 bases between. The CDR3 totals 12 residues. The chain's CDR3 is CASSLTSVEQYF. The DNA for the CDR3 is TGTGCCAGCAGTTTAACGAGCGTTGAGCAGTACTTC. Full variable domain (rest looked up from reference TRBV28 and TRBJ2-7): DVKVTQSSRYLVKRTGEKVFLECVQDMDHENMFWYRQDPGLGLRLIYFSYDVKMKEKGDIPEGYSVSREKKERFSLILESASTNQTSMYLCASSLTSVEQYFGPGTRLTVT.

The chain links TRBV7-7 to TRBJ2-5, with 8 bases that match TRBD2. Germline loops: CDR1 SSHAT, CDR2 FNYEAQ (reference sequence). The CDR3 length is 14 residues. CDR3 protein: CASCPGGRQETQYF. CDR3 DNA sequence: TGTGCTAGCTGCCCGGGGGGGCGGCAAGAGACCCAGTACTTC.

This rearrangement joins TRBV27 to TRBJ1-2, with 7 bases that match TRBD1. This CDR3 is 17 amino acids long. Germline lookup yields CDR1 MNHEY and CDR2 SMNVEV (reference sequence). Trimming cost V 7 bases and J 2 bases; bases outside gene matches: 16. DNA of the CDR3: TGTGCCAGCAAGAATACTGCCCGGGACAGACTAAACTATGGCTACACCTTC. Protein product: CASKNTARDRLNYGYTF.

This chain uses TRBV2 with TRBJ2-7, with a weak D call TRBD2 (5 bases). Looked up from germline, CDR1 is SNHLY and CDR2 is FYNNEI. Between the trimmed V and J ends, which lost 5 bases and 4 bases, there was a span of 15 bases. This CDR3 comprises 14 residues. The CDR3 region has the DNA TGTGCCAGCAGTAAACGGCGGACGGGATACGAGCAGTACTTC. Translated: CASSKRRTGYEQYF. Using reference TRBV2 and TRBJ2-7 for the parts outside the CDR3, the full variable domain is EPEVTQTPSHQVTQMGQEVILRCVPISNHLYFYWYRQILGQKVEFLVSFYNNEISEKSEIFDDQFSVERPDGSNFTLKIRSTKLEDSAMYFCASSKRRTGYEQYFGPGTRLTVT.